One and the same sample provided the 20 T cell receptor beta chains below, sequenced in a study of blood T cell repertoires in COVID-19. Some clones are missing from TCRdb's copy, which holds only in-frame ones; the method was immunoSEQ multiplex PCR. The sample has some 130,000 clones, over 80% seen once. What was sequenced was peripheral blood. The receptor source for this set is a man between 65 and 85 years old with acute or convalescent COVID-19.

The chain uses TRBV6-5 and TRBJ1-2, with TRBD1 matching over 9 bases. Losses at the gene ends were 5 bases for V and 3 bases for J; bases not matched to a gene: 1. The CDR3 length is 13 residues. Germline loops: CDR1 MNHEY, CDR2 SVGAGI. This CDR3 is CASSRDRDYGYTF. As DNA, the CDR3 is TGTGCCAGCAGTCGGGACAGGGACTATGGCTACACCTTC.

The chain carries TRBV28 and TRBJ2-1; D is perhaps TRBD2 (6 bases). This CDR3 region has 14 residues. Trimming pared 5 bases from V and 0 bases from J, leaving 8 bases between. Per the germline V gene, CDR1 is MDHEN and CDR2 is SYDVKM. The CDR3 DNA reads as TGTGCCAGCAGTGCTAGCGACTCCTACAATGAGCAGTTCTTC. Residues: CASSASDSYNEQFF.

The J gene is TRBJ2-4, the V gene TRBV7-9; D might be TRBD1 (5 bases). CDR1 is SEHNR and CDR2 is FQNEAQ in the germline V gene (reference sequence). V was clipped by 5 bases and J by 8 bases, with 22 bases between them. The CDR3 consists of 16 residues. CDR3 sequence reads: CASSPQGAGSTDIQYF. The DNA for the CDR3 is TGTGCCAGCAGCCCCCAAGGTGCAGGGTCTACGGACATTCAGTACTTC.

This clone has just a few counts. The V and J genes are TRBV11-2 and TRBJ1-2, with 12 bases that match TRBD1. V shed 5 bases, J shed 0 bases, and the junction held 10 bases outside the gene matches. This CDR3 is built from 18 residues. Germline loops: CDR1 SGHAT, CDR2 FQNNGV. CDR3 DNA sequence: TGTGCCAGCAGCCTACCGGGACAGGGGGCGCGGACTAACTATGGCTACACCTTC. Its translation is CASSLPGQGARTNYGYTF. The full variable domain, its missing parts supplied by reference TRBV11-2 and TRBJ1-2, is EAGVAQSPRYKIIEKRQSVAFWCNPISGHATLYWYQQILGQGPKLLIQFQNNGVVDDSQLPKDRFSAERLKGVDSTLKIQPAKLEDSAVYLCASSLPGQGARTNYGYTFGSGTRLTVV.

The CDR3 loop reads CASSLYRGHNEQFF. The CDR3 coding sequence is TGTGCCAGCAGCTTATACAGGGGCCACAATGAGCAGTTCTTC. The chain carries TRBV5-6 and TRBJ2-1, with TRBD1 identical over 7 bases. Per germline, CDR1 SGHDT and CDR2 YYEEEE. The CDR3 totals 14 residues. After removal of 2 bases from V and 5 bases from J, the junction contained 4 bases not matched to a gene.

The rearrangement uses TRBV5-1 and TRBJ2-7; TRBD1 aligns across 8 bases. The germline V gene has CDR1 SGHRS and CDR2 YFSETQ. The CDR3 totals 14 residues. The ends lost 3 bases at V and 3 bases at J; junction bases unmatched: 5. The CDR3 coding sequence is TGCGCCAGCAGCTCGATGACAGGGGACTACGAGCAGTACTTC. Protein sequence: CASSSMTGDYEQYF.

CDR3 sequence reads: CASGVATDTQYF. In DNA form, the CDR3 reads TGTGCCAGCGGTGTGGCCACAGATACGCAGTATTTT. This sequence joins TRBV5-4 and TRBJ2-3; D is unclear. The CDR3 runs 12 residues. Trimming took 7 bases from V and 2 from J, leaving 8 bases between them. The V gene's germline CDR1 is SGHNT and CDR2 YYREEE (reference sequence).

The chain uses TRBV30 and TRBJ1-2; D call uncertain. The V end lost 8 bases, the J end lost 6 bases, and 16 bases lay between the germline ends. Germline V gives CDR1 GTSNPN, CDR2 SVGIG (reference sequence). CDR3 length: 12 amino acids. The CDR3 DNA sequence: TGTGCCAGAAAAGCCGGGGAGCATGGCTACACCTTC. This gives the protein CARKAGEHGYTF.

The J gene is TRBJ2-2, the V gene TRBV27; TRBD1 matches at 9 bases. The V and J ends lost 6 bases and 9 bases, in that order; junction bases with no gene match: 14. Germline V lookup: CDR1 MNHEY, CDR2 SMNVEV (reference sequence). CDR3 length: 16 amino acids. The CDR3: CASRKAPGQGNWELFF. CDR3 bases: TGTGCCAGCAGAAAAGCTCCGGGACAGGGTAACTGGGAGCTGTTTTTT.

This clone was detected many times. The rearrangement links TRBV5-1 to TRBJ1-3; D uncertain. The CDR3 covers 13 residues. Trimming took off 7 bases at V and 4 bases at J, with 12 bases between the two ends. Germline V lookup: CDR1 SGHRS, CDR2 YFSETQ. The CDR3 here is CASGDGSGNTIYF. As DNA, the CDR3 is TGCGCCAGCGGTGACGGGAGCGGAAACACCATATATTTT.

This clone has only a few counts. The J gene is TRBJ2-1, the V gene TRBV19; D might be TRBD1 (7 bases). The CDR3 has 14 residues. Germline V gene data show CDR1 as LNHDA and CDR2 as SQIVND (reference sequence). The ends were cut back, 5 bases at V and 4 bases at J, with 12 bases in the middle. This chain's CDR3 is CASSLQGGYNEQFF. The CDR3 coding sequence is TGTGCCAGTAGTCTCCAGGGGGGTTACAATGAGCAGTTCTTC.

J is TRBJ1-2 and V is TRBV5-1; a weak D match, TRBD1 (6 bases). Trimming took off 4 bases at V and 5 bases at J, with 15 bases between the two ends. Germline V lookup: CDR1 SGHRS, CDR2 YFSETQ. The CDR3 is 14 residues long. This CDR3 is CASSPGQQLYGYTF. CDR3 DNA sequence: TGCGCCAGCAGCCCCGGACAGCAACTGTATGGCTACACCTTC.

The rearrangement links TRBV5-8 to TRBJ1-5, with TRBD1 identical over 8 bases. Germline CDR1 is SGHTS and CDR2 is YDEGEE. This CDR3 is 17 amino acids long. J gave up 7 bases and V 6 bases, and 18 bases lay outside the gene matches. The CDR3 loop reads CASTPGWAGGFGQPQHF. For the CDR3, the DNA is TGTGCCAGCACCCCCGGGTGGGCAGGGGGCTTCGGACAGCCCCAGCATTTT.

The table lists this clone with a few counts. The chain recombines TRBV19 with TRBJ1-5, with 7 positions matching TRBD1. The CDR3 spans 17 residues. Germline V CDR1 and CDR2: LNHDA, SQIVND (reference sequence). Trimming removed 2 bases from V and 4 bases from J; junction bases left unmatched: 11. The CDR3 spells CASSITSSGGGNQPQHF. In DNA, the CDR3 is TGTGCCAGTAGTATAACCTCTTCAGGGGGAGGTAATCAGCCCCAGCATTTT.

This clone was recorded once. The chain couples TRBV7-3 to TRBJ2-2; no definite D call. Germline CDR1 is SGHTA and CDR2 is FQGTGA. This CDR3 is 15 amino acids long. Trimming pared 2 bases from V and 4 bases from J, leaving 11 bases between. Written as DNA, the CDR3 is TGTGCCAGCAGCTTATCAGGTCTCCCCACCGGGGAGCTGTTTTTT. It specifies CASSLSGLPTGELFF.

The chain links TRBV2 to TRBJ1-5, with 8 nucleotides matching TRBD1. CDR1 SNHLY and CDR2 FYNNEI come from the germline V gene. This CDR3 comprises 14 residues. V was pared by 3 bases and J by 6 bases, with 4 bases of the junction left unmatched. CDR3 in DNA: TGTGCCAGCAGTGACAGGGGGCTCGGTCAGCCCCAGCATTTT. This encodes CASSDRGLGQPQHF. Together with reference TRBV2 and TRBJ1-5, the CDR3 gives the full variable domain: EPEVTQTPSHQVTQMGQEVILRCVPISNHLYFYWYRQILGQKVEFLVSFYNNEISEKSEIFDDQFSVERPDGSNFTLKIRSTKLEDSAMYFCASSDRGLGQPQHFGDGTRLSIL.

The chain carries TRBV6-5 and TRBJ2-2, with no clear D. V was shortened by 6 bases and J by 7 bases, with 6 bases between the two germline ends. This CDR3 region has 11 residues. Per the germline V gene, CDR1 is MNHEY and CDR2 is SVGAGI. In nucleotides, the CDR3 is TGTGCCAGCAGACTCTTCGGGGAGCTGTTTTTT. It is translated as CASRLFGELFF.

This clone was found a few times. This rearrangement joins TRBV19 to TRBJ2-1, with 11 bases fitting TRBD1. The CDR3 extends over 14 amino acids. V lost 9 bases, J lost 6 bases, and 7 bases stayed unmatched. CDR1 LNHDA and CDR2 SQIVND come from the germline V gene (reference sequence). The CDR3 protein is CASSSDRGLNEQFF. The CDR3 bases are TGTGCCAGCAGCTCGGACAGGGGGCTCAATGAGCAGTTCTTC.

The genes are TRBV2 and TRBJ2-7; the match to TRBD1 covers 9 bases. There are 14 residues in the CDR3. V lost 4 bases, J lost 2 bases, and 3 bases stayed unmatched. The V gene's germline CDR1 is SNHLY and CDR2 FYNNEI. This chain's CDR3 is CASSGGQGPYEQYF. CDR3 bases: TGTGCCAGCAGTGGGGGACAGGGTCCCTACGAGCAGTACTTC.

The V and J genes are TRBV27 and TRBJ2-6; 8 bases fit TRBD1. This CDR3 comprises 18 residues. CDR1 is MNHEY, CDR2 SMNVEV, per germline (reference sequence). V was clipped by 5 bases and J by 0 bases; unmatched bases: 9. CDR3 nucleotide sequence: TGTGCCAGCAGTCAGGACAGGGCTCGGCCCTCTGGGGCCAACGTCCTGACTTTC. This translates into CASSQDRARPSGANVLTF. Based on the CDR3 plus reference TRBV27 and TRBJ2-6, the full variable domain is EAQVTQNPRYLITVTGKKLTVTCSQNMNHEYMSWYRQDPGLGLRQIYYSMNVEVTDKGDVPEGYKVSRKEKRNFPLILESPSPNQTSLYFCASSQDRARPSGANVLTFGAGSRLTVL.